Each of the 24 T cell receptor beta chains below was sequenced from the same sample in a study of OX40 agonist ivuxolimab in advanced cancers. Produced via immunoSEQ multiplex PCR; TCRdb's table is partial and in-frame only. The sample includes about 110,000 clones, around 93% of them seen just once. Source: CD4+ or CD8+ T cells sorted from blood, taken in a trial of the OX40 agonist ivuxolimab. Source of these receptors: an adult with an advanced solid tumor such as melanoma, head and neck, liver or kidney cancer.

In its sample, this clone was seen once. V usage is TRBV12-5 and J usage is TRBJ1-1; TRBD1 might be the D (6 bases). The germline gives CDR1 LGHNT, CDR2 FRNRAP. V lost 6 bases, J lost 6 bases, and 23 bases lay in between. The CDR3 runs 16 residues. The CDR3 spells CASGPVGGAGSSEAFF. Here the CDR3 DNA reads TGTGCTAGTGGCCCGGTGGGGGGGGCTGGAAGTTCTGAAGCTTTCTTT. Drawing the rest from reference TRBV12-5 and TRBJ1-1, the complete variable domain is DARVTQTPRHKVTEMGQEVTMRCQPILGHNTVFWYRQTMMQGLELLAYFRNRAPLDDSGMPKDRFSAEMPDATLATLKIQPSEPRDSAVYFCASGPVGGAGSSEAFFGQGTRLTVV.

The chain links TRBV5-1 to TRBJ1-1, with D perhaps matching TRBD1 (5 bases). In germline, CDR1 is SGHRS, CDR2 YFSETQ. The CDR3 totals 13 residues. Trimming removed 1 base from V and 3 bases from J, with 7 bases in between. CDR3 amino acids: CASSLKGDTEAFF. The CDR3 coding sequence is TGCGCCAGCAGCTTGAAAGGGGACACTGAAGCTTTCTTT.

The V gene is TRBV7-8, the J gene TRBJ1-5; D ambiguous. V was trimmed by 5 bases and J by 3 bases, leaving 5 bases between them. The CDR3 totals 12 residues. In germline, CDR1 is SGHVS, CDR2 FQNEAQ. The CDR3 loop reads CASSRVNQPQHF. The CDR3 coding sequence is TGTGCCAGCAGCAGGGTCAATCAGCCCCAGCATTTT.

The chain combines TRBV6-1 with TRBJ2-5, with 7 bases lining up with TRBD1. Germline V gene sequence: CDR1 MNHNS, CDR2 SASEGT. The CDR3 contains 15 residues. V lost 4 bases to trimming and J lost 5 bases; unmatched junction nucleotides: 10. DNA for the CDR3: TGTGCCAGCAGTGGGAGGAAGGGGACAGTCGAGACCCAGTACTTC. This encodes CASSGRKGTVETQYF.

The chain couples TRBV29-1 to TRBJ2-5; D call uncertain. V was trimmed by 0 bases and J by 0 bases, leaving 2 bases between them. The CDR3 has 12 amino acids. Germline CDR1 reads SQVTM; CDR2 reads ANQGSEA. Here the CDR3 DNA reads TGCAGCGTTGAAGACTACCAAGAGACCCAGTACTTC. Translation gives CSVEDYQETQYF.

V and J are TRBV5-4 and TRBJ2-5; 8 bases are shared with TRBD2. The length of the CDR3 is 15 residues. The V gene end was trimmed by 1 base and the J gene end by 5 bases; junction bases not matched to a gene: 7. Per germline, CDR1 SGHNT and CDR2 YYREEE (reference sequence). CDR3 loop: CASSLPLAGYETQYF. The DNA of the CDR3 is TGTGCCAGCAGCTTGCCCCTAGCGGGTTATGAGACCCAGTACTTC.

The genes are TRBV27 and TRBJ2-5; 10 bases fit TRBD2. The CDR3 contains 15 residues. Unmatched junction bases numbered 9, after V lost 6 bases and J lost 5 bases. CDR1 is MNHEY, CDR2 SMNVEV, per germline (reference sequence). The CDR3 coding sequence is TGTGCCAGCAGGGAGGCTAGCGGGAGTTTTGAGACCCAGTACTTC. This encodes CASREASGSFETQYF.

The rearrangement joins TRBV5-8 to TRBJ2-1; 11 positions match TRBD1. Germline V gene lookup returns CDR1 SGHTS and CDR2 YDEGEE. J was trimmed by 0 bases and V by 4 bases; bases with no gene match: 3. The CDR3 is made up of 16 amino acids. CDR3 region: CASSPGTGGSYNEQFF. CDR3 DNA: TGTGCCAGCAGCCCAGGGACAGGGGGCTCCTACAATGAGCAGTTCTTC.

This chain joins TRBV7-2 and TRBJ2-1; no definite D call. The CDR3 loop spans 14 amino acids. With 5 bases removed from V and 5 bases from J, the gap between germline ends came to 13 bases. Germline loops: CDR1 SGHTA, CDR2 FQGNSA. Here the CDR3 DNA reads TGTGCCAGCAGCCTGGCGGTTTTTGACAATGAGCAGTTCTTC. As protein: CASSLAVFDNEQFF.

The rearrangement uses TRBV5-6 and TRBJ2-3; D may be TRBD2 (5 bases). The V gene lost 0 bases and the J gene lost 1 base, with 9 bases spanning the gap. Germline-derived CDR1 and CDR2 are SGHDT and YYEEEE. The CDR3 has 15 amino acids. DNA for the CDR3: TGTGCCAGCAGCTTGGGAGGGCTCGGCACAGATACGCAGTATTTT. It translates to CASSLGGLGTDTQYF. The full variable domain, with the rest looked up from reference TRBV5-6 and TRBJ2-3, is DAGVTQSPTHLIKTRGQQVTLRCSPKSGHDTVSWYQQALGQGPQFIFQYYEEEERQRGNFPDRFSGHQFPNYSSELNVNALLLGDSALYLCASSLGGLGTDTQYFGPGTRLTVL.

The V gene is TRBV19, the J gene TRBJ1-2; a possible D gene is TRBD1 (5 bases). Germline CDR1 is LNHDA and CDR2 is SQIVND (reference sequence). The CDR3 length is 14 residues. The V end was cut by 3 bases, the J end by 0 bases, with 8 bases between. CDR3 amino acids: CASSIIRANYGYTF. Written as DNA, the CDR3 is TGTGCCAGTAGTATCATCAGGGCTAACTATGGCTACACCTTC. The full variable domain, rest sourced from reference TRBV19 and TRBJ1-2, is DGGITQSPKYLFRKEGQNVTLSCEQNLNHDAMYWYRQDPGQGLRLIYYSQIVNDFQKGDIAEGYSVSREKKESFPLTVTSAQKNPTAFYLCASSIIRANYGYTFGSGTRLTVV.

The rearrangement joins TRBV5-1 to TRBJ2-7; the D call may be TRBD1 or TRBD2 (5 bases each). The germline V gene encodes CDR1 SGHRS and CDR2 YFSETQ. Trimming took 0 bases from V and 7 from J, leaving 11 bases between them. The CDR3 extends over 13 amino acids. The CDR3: CASSLAQGDEQYF. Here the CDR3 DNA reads TGCGCCAGCAGCTTGGCCCAGGGAGATGAGCAGTACTTC.

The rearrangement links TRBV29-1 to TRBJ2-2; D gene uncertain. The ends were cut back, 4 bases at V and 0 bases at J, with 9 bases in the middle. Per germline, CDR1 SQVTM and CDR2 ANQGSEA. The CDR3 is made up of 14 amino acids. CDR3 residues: CSVALGPNTGELFF. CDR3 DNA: TGCAGCGTTGCCTTAGGGCCGAACACCGGGGAGCTGTTTTTT.

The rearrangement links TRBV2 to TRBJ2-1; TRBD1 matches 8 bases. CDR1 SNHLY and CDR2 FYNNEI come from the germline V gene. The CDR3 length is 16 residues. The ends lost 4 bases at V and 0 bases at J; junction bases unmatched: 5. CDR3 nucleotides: TGTGCCAGCAGTGCGACAGGGGCCGACTCCTACAATGAGCAGTTCTTC. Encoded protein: CASSATGADSYNEQFF.

The CDR3 reads CACPSLEMGGANVLTF. The CDR3 nucleotides are TGTGCCTGCCCCTCCCTCGAAATGGGGGGGGCCAACGTCCTGACTTTC. The genes are TRBV30 and TRBJ2-6; D remains ambiguous. CDR1 is GTSNPN, CDR2 SVGIG, per germline (reference sequence). Trimming pared 6 bases from V and 4 bases from J, leaving 19 bases between. The CDR3 extends over 16 amino acids. The full variable domain, its missing parts supplied by reference TRBV30 and TRBJ2-6, is SQTIHQWPATLVQPVGSPLSLECTVEGTSNPNLYWYRQAAGRGLQLLFYSVGIGQISSEVPQNLSASRPQDRQFILSSKKLLLSDSGFYLCACPSLEMGGANVLTFGAGSRLTVL.

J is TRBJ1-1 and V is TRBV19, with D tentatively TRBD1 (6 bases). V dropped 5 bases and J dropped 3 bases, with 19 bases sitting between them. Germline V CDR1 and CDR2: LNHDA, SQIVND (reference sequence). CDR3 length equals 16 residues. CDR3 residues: CASSARTGTGHTEAFF. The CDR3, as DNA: TGTGCCAGTAGTGCTCGTACAGGGACGGGGCACACTGAAGCTTTCTTT.

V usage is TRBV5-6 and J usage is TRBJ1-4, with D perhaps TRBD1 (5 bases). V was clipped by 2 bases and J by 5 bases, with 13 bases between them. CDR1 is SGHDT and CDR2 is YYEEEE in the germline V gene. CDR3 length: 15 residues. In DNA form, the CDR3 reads TGTGCCAGCAGCTTTACCACGGCAGGGAATGAAAAACTGTTTTTT. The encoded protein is CASSFTTAGNEKLFF. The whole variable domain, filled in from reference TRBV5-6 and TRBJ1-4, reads DAGVTQSPTHLIKTRGQQVTLRCSPKSGHDTVSWYQQALGQGPQFIFQYYEEEERQRGNFPDRFSGHQFPNYSSELNVNALLLGDSALYLCASSFTTAGNEKLFFGSGTQLSVL.

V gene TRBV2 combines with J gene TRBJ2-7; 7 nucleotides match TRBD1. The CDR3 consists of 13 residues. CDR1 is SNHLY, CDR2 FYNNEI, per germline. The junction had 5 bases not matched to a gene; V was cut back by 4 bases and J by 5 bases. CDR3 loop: CASSAQGFNEQYF. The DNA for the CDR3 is TGTGCCAGCAGTGCACAGGGGTTCAACGAGCAGTACTTC.

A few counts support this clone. The CDR3: CASSKRTGRTEAFF. The CDR3 nucleotides read TGTGCCAGCAGTAAACGGACAGGGAGAACTGAAGCTTTCTTT. The rearrangement links TRBV6-5 to TRBJ1-1, with 8 positions matching TRBD1. V lost 5 bases to trimming and J lost 5 bases; unmatched junction nucleotides: 7. Germline V gives CDR1 MNHEY, CDR2 SVGAGI. This CDR3 contains 14 residues.

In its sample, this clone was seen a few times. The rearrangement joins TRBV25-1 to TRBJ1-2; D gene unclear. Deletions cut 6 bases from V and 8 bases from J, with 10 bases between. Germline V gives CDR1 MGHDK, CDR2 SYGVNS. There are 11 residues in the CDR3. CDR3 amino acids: CASSGVWGYTF. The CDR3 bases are TGTGCCAGCAGCGGGGTCTGGGGCTACACCTTC.

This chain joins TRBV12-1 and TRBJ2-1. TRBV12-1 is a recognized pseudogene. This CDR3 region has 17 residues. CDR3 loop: CASSLGRDILLYNEQFF. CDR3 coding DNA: TGTGCCAGCAGCTTGGGGCGGGACATCCTGCTTTACAATGAGCAGTTCTTC.

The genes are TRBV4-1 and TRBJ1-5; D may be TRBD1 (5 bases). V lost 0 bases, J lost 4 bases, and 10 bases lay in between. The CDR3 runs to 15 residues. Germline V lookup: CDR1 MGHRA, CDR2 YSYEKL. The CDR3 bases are TGCGCCAGCAGCCAAGACAGGGCCAATAATCAGCCCCAGCATTTT. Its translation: CASSQDRANNQPQHF.

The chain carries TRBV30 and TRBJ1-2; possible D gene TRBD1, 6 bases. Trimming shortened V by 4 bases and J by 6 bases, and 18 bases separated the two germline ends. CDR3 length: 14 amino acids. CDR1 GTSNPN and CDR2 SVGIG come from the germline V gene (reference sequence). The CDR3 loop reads CAWNLSPDRNGYTF. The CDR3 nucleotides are TGTGCCTGGAACCTCAGCCCCGACAGGAATGGCTACACCTTC.

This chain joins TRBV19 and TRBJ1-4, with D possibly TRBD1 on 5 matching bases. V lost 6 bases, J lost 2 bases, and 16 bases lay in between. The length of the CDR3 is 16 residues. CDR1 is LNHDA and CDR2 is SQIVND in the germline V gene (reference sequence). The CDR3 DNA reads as TGTGCCAGTAGCAAAGGCCAACCAGGGACTAATGAAAAACTGTTTTTT. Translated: CASSKGQPGTNEKLFF.